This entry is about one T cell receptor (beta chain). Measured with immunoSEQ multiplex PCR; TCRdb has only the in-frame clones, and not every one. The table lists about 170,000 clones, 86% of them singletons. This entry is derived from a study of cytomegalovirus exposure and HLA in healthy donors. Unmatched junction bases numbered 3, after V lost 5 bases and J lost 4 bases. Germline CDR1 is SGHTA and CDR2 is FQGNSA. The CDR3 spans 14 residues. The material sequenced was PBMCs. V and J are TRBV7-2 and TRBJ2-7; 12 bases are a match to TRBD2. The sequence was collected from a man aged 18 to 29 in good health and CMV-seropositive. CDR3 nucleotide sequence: TGTGCCAGCAGCAGACTAGCGGGAGAATACGAGCAGTACTTC. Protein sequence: CASSRLAGEYEQYF.